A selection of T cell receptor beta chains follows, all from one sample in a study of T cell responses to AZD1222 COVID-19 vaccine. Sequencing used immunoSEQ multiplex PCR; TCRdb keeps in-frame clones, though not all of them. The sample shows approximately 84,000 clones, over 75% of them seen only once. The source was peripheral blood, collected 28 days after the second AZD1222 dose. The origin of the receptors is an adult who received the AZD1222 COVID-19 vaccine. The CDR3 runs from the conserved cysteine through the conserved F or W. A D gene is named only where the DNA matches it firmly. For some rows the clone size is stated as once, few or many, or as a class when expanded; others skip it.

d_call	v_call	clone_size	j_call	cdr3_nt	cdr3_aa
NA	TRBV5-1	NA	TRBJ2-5	TGCGCCAGCAGCCGGCCGGGGGGCCGAGAGACCCAGTACTTC	CASSRPGGRETQYF
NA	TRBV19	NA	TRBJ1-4	TGTGCCAGTCAAGCTAGAGAATGGCACACCCCAACAACTAATGAAAAACTGTTTTTT	CASQAREWHTPTTNEKLFF
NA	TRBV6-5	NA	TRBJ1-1	TGTGCCAGCAGTTACGCTGGTGAAGCTTTCTTT	CASSYAGEAFF
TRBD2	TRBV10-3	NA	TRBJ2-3	TGTGCCATCAGTGAGAGTGGGGGGGACGATACGCAGTATTTT	CAISESGGDDTQYF
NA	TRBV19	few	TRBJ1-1	TGTGCCAGTAGTATAGGTGGGGGCACGAACACTGAAGCTTTCTTT	CASSIGGGTNTEAFF
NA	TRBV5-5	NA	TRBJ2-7	TGTGCCAGCAGCTCCTCCCTAGGGCCCTACGAGCAGTACTTC	CASSSSLGPYEQYF
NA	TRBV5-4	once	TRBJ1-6	TGTGCCAGCAGCTCCATAACGGGGGCCAATTCACCCCTCCACTTT	CASSSITGANSPLHF
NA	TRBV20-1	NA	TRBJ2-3	TGCAGTGCTAGAGATGCGGATACGCAGTATTTT	CSARDADTQYF
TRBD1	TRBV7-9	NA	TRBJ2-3	TGTGCCAGCACCACGCCCCGGGACAGTCTCACAGATACGCAGTATTTT	CASTTPRDSLTDTQYF
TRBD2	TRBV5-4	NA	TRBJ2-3	TGTGCCAGCAGCTCGCCTAGCGGGGGGGTGGCGGATACGCAGTATTTT	CASSSPSGGVADTQYF
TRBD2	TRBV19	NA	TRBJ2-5	TGTGCCAGTAGTATACCCGGGGGGATCCAAGAGACCCAGTACTTC	CASSIPGGIQETQYF
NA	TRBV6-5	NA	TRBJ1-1	TGTGCCAGCAGTTATGGGGGAAGGGACACTGAAGCTTTCTTT	CASSYGGRDTEAFF
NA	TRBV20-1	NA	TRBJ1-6	TGCAGTGCCTCGACAGATTCACCCCTCCACTTT	CSASTDSPLHF
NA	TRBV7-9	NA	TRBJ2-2	TGTGCCAGCAGCTTTTTTCTCGGGGAGCTGTTTTTT	CASSFFLGELFF
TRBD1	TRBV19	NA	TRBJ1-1	TGTGCCAGCCTTACAGGGGCCCCGAACACTGAAGCTTTCTTT	CASLTGAPNTEAFF
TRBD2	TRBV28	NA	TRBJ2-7	TGTGCCAGCAGCCCGGGGGGGCGACCCTACGAGCAGTACTTC	CASSPGGRPYEQYF
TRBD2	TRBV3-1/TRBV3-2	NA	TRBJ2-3	TGTGCCAGCAGCCTCCCTCTAGCGGGAGCGGGCACAGATACGCAGTATTTT	CASSLPLAGAGTDTQYF
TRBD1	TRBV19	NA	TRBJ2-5	TGTGCCAGTAGTATTTTCTATGGGACAGGGGTGCGAGAGACCCAGTACTTC	CASSIFYGTGVRETQYF
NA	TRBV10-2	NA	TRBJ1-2	TGCGCCAGCAGTGAGATCTCCAGGGAGTCGACCTATGGCTACACCTTC	CASSEISRESTYGYTF
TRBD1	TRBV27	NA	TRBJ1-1	TGTGCCAGCAGTTTCGACAGGGGAATCGCTTTCTTT	CASSFDRGIAFF
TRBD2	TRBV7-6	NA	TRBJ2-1	TGTGCCAGCAGCTCGACTAGCGGGGGTAGCTCCTACAATGAGCAGTTCTTC	CASSSTSGGSSYNEQFF
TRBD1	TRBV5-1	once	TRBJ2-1	TGCGCCAGCACCATGACAGGGGCGAACAATGAGCAGTTCTTC	CASTMTGANNEQFF
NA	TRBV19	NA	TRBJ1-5	TGTGCCAGTAGGGCGGACGGGAATCAGCCCCAGCATTTT	CASRADGNQPQHF
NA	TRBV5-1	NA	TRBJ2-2	TGCGCCAGCAGCTTGGTAGGCCTCGGGTCCGGGGAGCTGTTTTTT	CASSLVGLGSGELFF
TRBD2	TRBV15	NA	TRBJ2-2	TGTGCCACCAGCACTCTCGTTAAGTTCGGGGGGGAAAACACCGGGGAGCTGTTTTTT	CATSTLVKFGGENTGELFF
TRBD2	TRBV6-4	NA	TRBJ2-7	TGTGCCAGCAGTGCCGTAGCGGGGGGATCCTACGAGCAGTACTTC	CASSAVAGGSYEQYF
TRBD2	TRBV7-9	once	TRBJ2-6	TGTGCCAGCACCGGGGGGGCCTCGAGCTCTGGGGCCAACGTCCTGACTTTC	CASTGGASSSGANVLTF
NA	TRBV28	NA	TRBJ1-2	TGTGCCAGCAGTTTATGGGCCAAGGACTATGGCTACACCTTC	CASSLWAKDYGYTF
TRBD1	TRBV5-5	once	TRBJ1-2	TGTGCCAGCAGCTTGGTCCCGGGACAGGGGCAAATTGGCTACACCTTC	CASSLVPGQGQIGYTF
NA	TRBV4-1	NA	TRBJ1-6	TGCGCCAGCAGCCTAGGGGAGGGGGGGTCACCCCTCCACTTT	CASSLGEGGSPLHF
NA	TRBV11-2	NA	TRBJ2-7	TGTGCCAGCAGCCTCCTCTACTACGAGCAGTACTTC	CASSLLYYEQYF
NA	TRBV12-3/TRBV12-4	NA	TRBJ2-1	TGTGCCAGCAGTTTAGCTGTGGCACAGCAGTTCTTC	CASSLAVAQQFF
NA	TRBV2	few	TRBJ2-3	TGTGCCAGCAAGGCACACGTTAGCACAGATACGCAGTATTTT	CASKAHVSTDTQYF
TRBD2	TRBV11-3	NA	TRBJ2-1	TGTGCCAGCAGCTTAGCGGGGGGGACCGGGAATGAGCAGTTCTTC	CASSLAGGTGNEQFF
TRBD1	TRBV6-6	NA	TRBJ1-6	TGTGCCAGCAGTTATGACAGGGGCTATGGTTCACCCCTCCACTTT	CASSYDRGYGSPLHF
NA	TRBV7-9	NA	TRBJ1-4	TGTGCCAGCAGCCTGACCGCGGCACAGAGGAGGGAAAAACTGTTTTTT	CASSLTAAQRREKLFF
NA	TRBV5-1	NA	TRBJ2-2	TGCGCCAGCAGCTTAGATAACACCGGGGAGCTGTTTTTT	CASSLDNTGELFF
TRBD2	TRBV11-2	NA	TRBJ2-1	TGTGCCAGCAGCTTGGGGGACTATTTCGAGCAGTTCTTC	CASSLGDYFEQFF
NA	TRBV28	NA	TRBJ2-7	TGTGCCAGCAGTTTCTCCAGGGTAAACTACGAGCAGTACTTC	CASSFSRVNYEQYF
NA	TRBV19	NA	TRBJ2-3	TGTGCCAGTAGTATAGCAGATACGCAGTATTTT	CASSIADTQYF
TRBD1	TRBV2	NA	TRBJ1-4	TGTGCCAGCAAACAGGGGAGCGTTGAAAAACTGTTTTTT	CASKQGSVEKLFF